These 28 T cell receptor beta chains originate from one sample sequenced in a study of blood T cell repertoires in COVID-19. This table comes from immunoSEQ multiplex PCR, and its TCRdb copy is limited to in-frame clones, with some not included. The sample holds 180,000 or so clones, 84% seen once. The material sequenced was PBMCs or T cells enriched from blood (not recorded which). These receptors were collected from a man aged 35-49 years who had recovered from COVID-19.

This clone was observed a few times. The chain has TRBV7-6 and TRBJ2-1, with 7 positions matching TRBD1. CDR1 and CDR2 (germline): SGHVS, FNYEAQ. V shed 5 bases and J 4 bases; nucleotides not matched to a gene: 8. The CDR3 totals 15 residues. CDR3 protein: CASSPRQGQYNEQFF. In nucleotides, the CDR3 is TGTGCCAGCAGCCCCCGACAGGGACAATACAATGAGCAGTTCTTC.

The V call is TRBV6-5, the J call TRBJ1-5; D is unresolved. Trimming left V 0 bases short and J 5 bases short, with 14 bases between. The germline gives CDR1 MNHEY, CDR2 SVGAGI. The CDR3 has 16 residues. The DNA of the CDR3 is TGTGCCAGCAGTTACTCGAGTAACAGTAACGATCAGCCCCAGCATTTT. Amino acid sequence: CASSYSSNSNDQPQHF.

The chain has TRBV12-2 and TRBJ1-5. TRBV12-2 is deemed a pseudogene. This CDR3 has 16 amino acids. This chain's CDR3 is CASRFDLEQFNQPQHF. The CDR3, as DNA: TGTGCAAGTCGCTTCGATTTGGAGCAATTCAATCAGCCCCAGCATTTT.

The chain is built from TRBV7-3 and TRBJ1-2; D is possibly TRBD1 (5 bases). Germline values: CDR1 SGHTA, CDR2 FQGTGA. The CDR3 has 13 amino acids. Deletions cut 4 bases from V and 6 bases from J, with 12 bases between. The CDR3 DNA sequence: TGTGCCAGCAGCTCACATCCGGGGGATGGCTACACCTTC. It codes for CASSSHPGDGYTF. Supplemented by reference TRBV7-3 and TRBJ1-2, the full variable domain reads GAGVSQTPSNKVTEKGKYVELRCDPISGHTALYWYRQSLGQGPEFLIYFQGTGAADDSGLPNDRFFAVRPEGSVSTLKIQRTERGDSAVYLCASSSHPGDGYTFGSGTRLTVV.

V and J are TRBV18 and TRBJ1-6; D is uncertain. The germline gives CDR1 KGHSH, CDR2 LQKENI. Trimming pared 3 bases from V and 8 bases from J, leaving 8 bases between. This CDR3 region has 13 residues. CDR3 sequence (DNA): TGTGCCAGCTCACCGCTAAATGATTCACCCCTCCACTTT. Protein: CASSPLNDSPLHF.

V is TRBV14 and J is TRBJ1-3, with 7 bases that match TRBD1. The V and J ends lost 4 bases and 4 bases, in that order; junction bases with no gene match: 10. The CDR3 length is 16 residues. From germline, CDR1 is SGHDN and CDR2 FVKESK. CDR3 nucleotide sequence: TGTGCCAGCAGCCCGCTAATGACAGGGAGAGGAAACACCATATATTTT. Amino acids: CASSPLMTGRGNTIYF.

This rearrangement joins TRBV5-5 to TRBJ2-1, with D possibly being TRBD2 (6 bases). The CDR3 length is 17 residues. Trimming left V 4 bases short and J 0 bases short, with 17 bases between. Per germline, CDR1 SGHKS and CDR2 YYEKEE (reference sequence). The CDR3 sequence is CASSPGLLKSSYNEQFF. The CDR3 DNA reads TGTGCCAGCAGCCCGGGACTCCTGAAAAGCTCCTACAATGAGCAGTTCTTC.

This chain uses TRBV7-2 with TRBJ1-2; the match to TRBD1 covers 9 bases. This CDR3 is built from 15 residues. Germline CDR1 reads SGHTA; CDR2 reads FQGNSA. V shed 4 bases and J 3 bases; nucleotides not matched to a gene: 6. CDR3 DNA sequence: TGTGCCAGCAGCTCACAGGGGGCGAACTACTATGGCTACACCTTC. It is translated as CASSSQGANYYGYTF.

J is TRBJ2-7 and V is TRBV28; 7 bases fit TRBD1. The CDR3 has 15 residues. Germline CDR1 MDHEN, CDR2 SYDVKM. The junction had 15 bases not matched to a gene; V was cut back by 6 bases and J by 7 bases. Here the CDR3 reads CASRLTGVGGWEQYF. CDR3 sequence (DNA): TGTGCCAGCAGACTTACAGGGGTCGGCGGATGGGAGCAGTACTTC.

The gene calls are TRBV12-3 or TRBV12-4 and TRBJ1-3, with D maybe TRBD1 (5 bases). Trimming took off 3 bases at V and 4 bases at J, with 7 bases between the two ends. The CDR3 sequence is 13 residues long. The CDR3 DNA reads TGTGCCAGCAGTTTTGGGGGGGGAAACACCATATATTTT. This encodes CASSFGGGNTIYF.

The chain employs TRBV5-1 and TRBJ1-2; possible D gene TRBD1, 5 bases. Looked up from germline, CDR1 is SGHRS and CDR2 is YFSETQ. V shed 4 bases and J shed 6 bases, with 16 bases lying between them. The CDR3 extends over 14 amino acids. This CDR3 is CASSGLSGVNGYTF. The CDR3 DNA sequence: TGCGCCAGCAGCGGATTATCGGGGGTCAATGGCTACACCTTC. The full variable domain, in which reference TRBV5-1 and TRBJ1-2 provide the parts outside the CDR3, is KAGVTQTPRYLIKTRGQQVTLSCSPISGHRSVSWYQQTPGQGLQFLFEYFSETQRNKGNFPGRFSGRQFSNSRSEMNVSTLELGDSALYLCASSGLSGVNGYTFGSGTRLTVV.

The rearrangement links TRBV6-6 to TRBJ1-2; 8 bases are shared with TRBD1. J was trimmed by 3 bases and V by 4 bases; bases with no gene match: 7. Germline V lookup: CDR1 MNHNY, CDR2 SVGAGI (reference sequence). There are 15 residues in the CDR3. In DNA, the CDR3 is TGTGCCAGCAGTTCTGGACAGGGCAAGTACTATGGCTACACCTTC. Its protein is CASSSGQGKYYGYTF.

J is TRBJ1-1 and V is TRBV11-2; no reliable D call. CDR1 is SGHAT, CDR2 FQNNGV, per germline. V dropped 2 bases and J dropped 5 bases, with 12 bases sitting between them. The CDR3 spans 14 residues. The CDR3 sequence: CASSLLYGETEAFF. The CDR3 DNA is TGTGCCAGCAGCTTACTATACGGGGAAACTGAAGCTTTCTTT.

This chain links TRBV6-4 with TRBJ1-2, with TRBD1 as a possible D gene (6 bases). Germline V gene data show CDR1 as MRHNA and CDR2 as SNTAGT. V shed 0 bases and J shed 5 bases, with 10 bases lying between them. The CDR3 consists of 14 residues. In DNA form, the CDR3 reads TGTGCCAGCAGTGACTCCCAGGGGCGGTATGGCTACACCTTC. Translation: CASSDSQGRYGYTF.

This rearrangement joins TRBV30 to TRBJ1-5; 7 nucleotides align to TRBD1. V shed 3 bases, J shed 7 bases, and the junction held 9 bases outside the gene matches. Germline V gene data show CDR1 as GTSNPN and CDR2 as SVGIG (reference sequence). This CDR3 has 14 amino acids. The CDR3 bases are TGTGCCTGGAGCTTAGAGCAGGGGGGACAGCCCCAGCATTTT. Its translation: CAWSLEQGGQPQHF.

This chain uses TRBV12-3 or TRBV12-4 with TRBJ1-5; D gene ambiguous. The V end was cut by 1 base, the J end by 8 bases, with 9 bases between. This CDR3 is built from 13 residues. The CDR3 region is CASSLGRREPQHF. The CDR3 DNA follows: TGTGCCAGCAGTTTAGGGCGTCGGGAGCCCCAGCATTTT.

The gene calls are TRBV6-2 or TRBV6-3 and TRBJ2-5, with 9 bases aligning to TRBD2. CDR3 length: 16 amino acids. The germline V gene encodes CDR1 MNHEY and CDR2 SVGEGT. V dropped 6 bases and J dropped 5; count of bases not matched to a gene: 13. The CDR3 bases are TGTGCCAGCAGCCCCAACCCTAGCGGGGAGAGGGAGACCCAGTACTTC. Translation gives CASSPNPSGERETQYF.

Details on this clone: The same CDR3 also results from other DNA sequences found in this sample. This rearrangement joins TRBV6-5 to TRBJ1-3, with D maybe TRBD1 (6 bases). The V end lost 0 bases, the J end lost 4 bases, and 10 bases lay between the germline ends. The germline V gene has CDR1 MNHEY and CDR2 SVGAGI. CDR3 length: 15 amino acids. The CDR3 sequence is CASSYSVGAGNTIYF. The CDR3 bases are TGTGCCAGCAGTTACTCGGTGGGGGCGGGAAACACCATATATTTT.

CDR3 amino acids: CASSDSSSGNTGELFF. The DNA of the CDR3 is TGTGCCAGCAGTGACTCTTCTAGCGGGAACACCGGGGAGCTGTTTTTT. The chain recombines TRBV6-4 with TRBJ2-2; 7 bases are a match to TRBD2. With 0 bases clipped from V and 1 base from J, the junction kept 2 bases outside the gene matches. Per the germline V gene, CDR1 is MRHNA and CDR2 is SNTAGT. This CDR3 is 16 amino acids long.

V gene TRBV19 combines with J gene TRBJ2-3; D gene unclear. CDR1 is LNHDA and CDR2 is SQIVND in the germline V gene (reference sequence). The germline V and J ends were trimmed by 2 bases and 2 bases, with 17 bases remaining between them. There are 17 residues in the CDR3. DNA for the CDR3: TGTGCCAGTAGTATAAATGTACCTAACGCCGTCACAGATACGCAGTATTTT. Translation gives CASSINVPNAVTDTQYF.

The CDR3 nucleotides are TGTGCCAGCAGCCCGGTCGTGGGGGGATCGGGTACGCAGTATTTT. It translates to CASSPVVGGSGTQYF. The gene calls are TRBV7-2 and TRBJ2-3, with a possible D match to TRBD2 (6 bases). The CDR3 is 15 residues long. The germline V gene has CDR1 SGHTA and CDR2 FQGNSA. The V end was cut by 5 bases, the J end by 8 bases, with 20 bases between.

V and J are TRBV28 and TRBJ1-3, with a possible D match to TRBD1 (5 bases). Per the germline V gene, CDR1 is MDHEN and CDR2 is SYDVKM. V lost 1 base and J lost 4, with 11 bases in between. The CDR3 loop spans 15 amino acids. Written as DNA, the CDR3 is TGTGCCAGCAGTTTATATCAGGGAACAGGAAACACCATATATTTT. This sequence encodes CASSLYQGTGNTIYF.

CDR3 in amino acids: CASSQNQGPSSGNTIYF. In DNA form, the CDR3 reads TGTGCCAGCAGTCAAAACCAGGGCCCGAGCTCTGGAAACACCATATATTTT. The rearrangement links TRBV6-6 to TRBJ1-3; tentatively, D is TRBD1 (5 bases). The CDR3 runs 17 residues. Germline assignment: CDR1 MNHNY and CDR2 SVGAGI (reference sequence). V was clipped by 5 bases and J by 0 bases, with 17 bases between them.

This chain uses TRBV14 with TRBJ1-6, with D perhaps matching TRBD1 (6 bases). There are 14 residues in the CDR3. V lost 2 bases to trimming and J lost 9 bases, with 11 bases between them. The germline V gene encodes CDR1 SGHDN and CDR2 FVKESK. The CDR3 DNA reads as TGTGCCAGCAGCCAATACAGGGAAGGTTCACCCCTCCACTTT. This encodes CASSQYREGSPLHF.

The CDR3 loop reads CASSQGAASGQETQYF. Written as DNA, the CDR3 is TGCGCCAGCAGCCAAGGAGCGGCTAGCGGCCAAGAGACCCAGTACTTC. The chain links TRBV4-3 to TRBJ2-5; 7 nucleotides agree with TRBD2. J was trimmed by 1 base and V by 1 base; bases with no gene match: 6. Germline CDR1 is LGHNA and CDR2 is YSLEER. The CDR3 contains 16 residues.

The chain links TRBV9 to TRBJ2-7; TRBD1 matches 7 bases. Germline V CDR1 and CDR2: SGDLS, YYNGEE. The trim removed 0 bases at V and 3 bases at J, leaving 3 bases unmatched. The length of the CDR3 is 14 residues. CDR3 loop: CASSVEGAGYEQYF. The DNA for the CDR3 is TGTGCCAGCAGCGTAGAGGGGGCCGGCTACGAGCAGTACTTC.

The J gene is TRBJ2-7, the V gene TRBV27; 9 bases match TRBD1. V was clipped by 7 bases and J by 5 bases; unmatched bases: 3. This CDR3 is built from 12 residues. Looked up from germline, CDR1 is MNHEY and CDR2 is SMNVEV (reference sequence). DNA of the CDR3: TGTGCCAGCACTACAGGGGGCCACGAGCAGTACTTC. Amino acids: CASTTGGHEQYF.

The V call is TRBV7-2, the J call TRBJ1-5; maybe TRBD1 (5 bases). This CDR3 region has 15 residues. V was shortened by 3 bases and J by 2 bases, with 11 bases between the two germline ends. Germline CDR1 and CDR2: SGHTA and FQGNSA. The CDR3 reads CASSFQGGGNQPQHF. Here the CDR3 DNA reads TGTGCCAGCAGCTTCCAGGGTGGTGGCAATCAGCCCCAGCATTTT.